This T cell receptor beta chain was recorded in a study of cytotoxic CD8 clonotypes in ibrutinib-treated CLL listed by TCRdb under 2021. About the investigation overall: The cohort included roughly 15 treatment-naive and approximately eleven relapsed/refractory patients; 17 to 18 were IGHV unmutated. Partial responses were observed in 24 patients and complete responses in 2; after a median follow-up of around 68 months, remission was maintained in around 14 patients and progression was observed in approximately 12. Response samples were obtained after a median of approximately 12 months of treatment, with a range of roughly 6 to 40 months. On average, each sample had a few hundred thousand productive templates and tens of thousands of productive rearrangements. Longitudinal samples were obtainable from 26 of the 86 participants in the trial. Cryopreserved peripheral blood mononuclear cells were obtained prior to treatment, at the time of response, and at either disease progression or sustained remission. Every remission and progressive disease sample was obtained while ibrutinib was still being received by the patients. On the study overall, not on this receptor specifically: Clonality increased at ibrutinib response, stayed stable in sustained remission, and fell back toward baseline at progression. Sustained-remission and progressing patients did not have matched sampling times, and lymph node repertoires were not examined. Public clonotypes were rare and either shrank or stayed stable during treatment, and the rise in clonality at ibrutinib response reflected expansion of private clonotypes. Baseline clonality was found to be higher than that of age-matched healthy donors and was strongly correlated with circulating CD8+ T-cell counts.

The germline V gene yields SGHRS for CDR1 and YFSETQ for CDR2. The V end gives up 2 bases and the J end 5 bases, leaving 8 bases in the junction not matched to a gene. The CDR3 runs 15 residues from the cysteine to the phenylalanine. Of all the DNA, just the CDR3 is kept, 45 bases in frame from base 1. The intended sense of this specimen's time point label: 20 to 25 months on ibrutinib. Roughly 2 micrograms of genomic DNA were extracted from cryopreserved PBMCs for TCR beta library preparation. Longitudinal blood samples from CLL patients on ibrutinib monotherapy underwent high-throughput TCR beta sequencing. The patients took part in an open-label, single-center phase 2 trial of ibrutinib monotherapy. Regarding this clone: No cognate antigen has been identified for it. Qualities for individual bases were not recorded, and no much larger clone is one base off.

A MiSeq instrument was used for deep resolution sequencing, which targeted depths ranging from 1 in 1 million up to 1 in 200,000 T cells, with coverage averaging 10x for each clonotype. TCR beta libraries were generated with the immunoSEQ hsTCRB Kit. Per the source publication's procedure: The data were analyzed with ImmunoSEQ Analyzer and ImmunoSEQ Data Assistant, and V, D and J gene assignments followed IMGT definitions. Clonality, with values ranging from 0 to 1, was calculated as one minus the normalized Shannon entropy of productive rearrangement frequencies. Public clonotype analysis was restricted to overrepresented clonotypes comprising at least 0.05% of each patient's repertoire. Around 12 age-matched healthy donor repertoires from immuneACCESS were used as controls for clonality. TCRdb took this table from immuneACCESS and kept in-frame rearrangements with V and J called. Such tables lack part of the clones; where checked against another copy, unresolved V genes explain under half of the gap, and the rest is unexplained. V, J and clone size were drawn from that table, and D and trimming were deduced from the DNA. The sample table lists tens of thousands of clones, about 70% of them with a count of one. The top ten clonotypes cover 45% to 65% of the sample.

The receptor chain draws on TRBV5-1 and TRBJ2-5; a stretch of 8 junction bases matches TRBD2. This receptor was identified in a human donor with chronic lymphocytic leukemia. The starting material was PBMCs, obtained after 24 months of ibrutinib treatment. The CDR3 protein: CASSFELADSETQYF. The sequenced DNA is TGCGCCAGCAGCTTCGAACTAGCGGACTCGGAGACCCAGTACTTC.